The present T cell receptor beta chain was sequenced within a study of blood T cell repertoires in COVID-19. For the study at large: Acute and convalescent COVID-19 specimens originated in the United States, Italy and Spain.

In the original processing: It was from reference gene primer amplification that nucleated cell counts were estimated. The data were produced by immunoSEQ multiplex PCR, yet TCRdb's version contains in-frame clones alone and is incomplete. V and J calls and clone size come straight from that table; D and trimming were deduced from the DNA. The sample gives tens of thousands of clones, roughly 89% of which show up once; 8.9% is in the top ten. Germline trimming cut 5 bases from V and 3 bases from J; bases unmatched to any gene: 7. CDR3 size: 15 residues. The germline V gene encodes CDR1 LNHDA and CDR2 SQIVND (reference sequence).

Sequenced: peripheral blood. The clonotype comes from a man at least 80 years old with acute or convalescent COVID-19. The chain combines TRBV19 with TRBJ1-5, with 7 bases fitting TRBD1. CDR3 bases: TGTGCCAGTAGTTTACAGGGGAACAACAATCAGCCCCAGCATTTT. It is translated as CASSLQGNNNQPQHF.